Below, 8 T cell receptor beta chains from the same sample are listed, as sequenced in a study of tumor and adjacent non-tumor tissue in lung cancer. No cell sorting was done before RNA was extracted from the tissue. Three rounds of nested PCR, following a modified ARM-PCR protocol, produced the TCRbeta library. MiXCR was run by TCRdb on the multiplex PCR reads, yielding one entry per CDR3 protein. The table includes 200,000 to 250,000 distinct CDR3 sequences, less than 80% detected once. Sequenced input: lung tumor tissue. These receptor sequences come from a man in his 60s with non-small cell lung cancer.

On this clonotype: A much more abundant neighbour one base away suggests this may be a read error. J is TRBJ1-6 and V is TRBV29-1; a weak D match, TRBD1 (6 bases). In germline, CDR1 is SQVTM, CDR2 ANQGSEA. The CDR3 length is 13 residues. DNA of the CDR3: TGCAGCGTGTCGACAGGAAATAAATCACCCCTCCACTTT. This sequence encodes CSVSTGNKSPLHF.

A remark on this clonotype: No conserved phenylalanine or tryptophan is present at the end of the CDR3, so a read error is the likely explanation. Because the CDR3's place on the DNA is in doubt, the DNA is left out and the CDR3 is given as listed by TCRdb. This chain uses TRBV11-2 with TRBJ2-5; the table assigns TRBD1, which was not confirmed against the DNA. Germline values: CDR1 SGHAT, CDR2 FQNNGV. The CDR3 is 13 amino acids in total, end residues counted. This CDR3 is CASSSIGEETQHL.

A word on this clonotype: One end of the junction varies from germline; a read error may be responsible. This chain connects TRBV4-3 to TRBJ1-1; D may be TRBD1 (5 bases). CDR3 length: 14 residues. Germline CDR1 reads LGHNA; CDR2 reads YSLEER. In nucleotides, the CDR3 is TGCGCCTGCAGCCAAACGGGGGATACCACTGAAGCTTTCTTT. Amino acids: CACSQTGDTTEAFF.

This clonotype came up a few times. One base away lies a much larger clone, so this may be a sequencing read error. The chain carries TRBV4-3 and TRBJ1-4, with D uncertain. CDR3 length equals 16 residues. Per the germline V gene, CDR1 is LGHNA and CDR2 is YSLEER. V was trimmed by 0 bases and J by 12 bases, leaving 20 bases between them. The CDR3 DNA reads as TGCGCCAGCAGCCAAGATTCCCCCCCGAGTGGTAGTGAACTGTTTTTT. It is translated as CASSQDSPPSGSELFF.

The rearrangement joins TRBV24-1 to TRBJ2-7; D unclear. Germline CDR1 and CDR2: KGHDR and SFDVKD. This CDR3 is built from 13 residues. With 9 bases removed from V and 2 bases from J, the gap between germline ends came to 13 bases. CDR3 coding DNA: TGTGCCACCCCACCCCGACGGACCTACGAGCAGTACTTC. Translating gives CATPPRRTYEQYF.

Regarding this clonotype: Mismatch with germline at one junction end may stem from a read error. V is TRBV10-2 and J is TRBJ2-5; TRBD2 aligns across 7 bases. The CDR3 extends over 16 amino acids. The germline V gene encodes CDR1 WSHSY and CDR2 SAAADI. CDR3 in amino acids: CTSGEWEAGAWETQYF. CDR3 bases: TGCACCAGCGGTGAGTGGGAGGCGGGAGCATGGGAGACCCAGTACTTC.

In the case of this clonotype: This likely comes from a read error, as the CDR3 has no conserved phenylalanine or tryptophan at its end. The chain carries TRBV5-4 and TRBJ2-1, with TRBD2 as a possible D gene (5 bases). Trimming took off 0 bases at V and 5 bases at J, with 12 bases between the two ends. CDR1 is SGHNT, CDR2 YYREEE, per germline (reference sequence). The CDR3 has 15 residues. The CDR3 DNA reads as TGTGCCAGCAGCTTGGGGTCTAGCCGGAACAATGAGCAGTTCTTA. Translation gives CASSLGSSRNNEQFL.

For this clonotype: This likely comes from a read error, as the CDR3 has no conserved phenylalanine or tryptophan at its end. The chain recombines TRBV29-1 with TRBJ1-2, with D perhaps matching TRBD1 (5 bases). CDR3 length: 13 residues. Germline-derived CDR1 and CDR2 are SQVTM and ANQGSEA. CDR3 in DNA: TGCAGCGTTTTAAACGCAGGGAACTATGGTTACACCATC. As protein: CSVLNAGNYGYTI.